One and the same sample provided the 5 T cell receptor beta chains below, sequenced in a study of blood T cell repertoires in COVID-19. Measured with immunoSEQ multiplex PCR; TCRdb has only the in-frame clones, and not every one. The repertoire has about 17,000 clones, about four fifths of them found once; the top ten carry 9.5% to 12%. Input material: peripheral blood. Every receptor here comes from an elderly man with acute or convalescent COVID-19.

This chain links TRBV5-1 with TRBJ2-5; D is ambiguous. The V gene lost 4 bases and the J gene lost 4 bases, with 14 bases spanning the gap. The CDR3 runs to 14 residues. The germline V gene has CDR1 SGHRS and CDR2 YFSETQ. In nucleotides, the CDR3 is TGCGCCAGCAGCCCTGACCCGGGTGGAGAGACCCAGTACTTC. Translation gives CASSPDPGGETQYF.

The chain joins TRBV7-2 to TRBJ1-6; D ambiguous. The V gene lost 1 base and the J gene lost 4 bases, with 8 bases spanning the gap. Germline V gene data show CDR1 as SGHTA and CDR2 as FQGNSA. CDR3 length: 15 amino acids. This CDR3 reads CASSLVRQYNSPLHF. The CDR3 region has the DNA TGTGCCAGCAGCTTAGTCAGACAATATAATTCACCCCTCCACTTT. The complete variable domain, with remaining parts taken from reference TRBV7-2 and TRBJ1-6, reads GAGVSQSPSNKVTEKGKDVELRCDPISGHTALYWYRQSLGQGLEFLIYFQGNSAPDKSGLPSDRFSAERTGGSVSTLTIQRTQQEDSAVYLCASSLVRQYNSPLHFGNGTRLTVT.

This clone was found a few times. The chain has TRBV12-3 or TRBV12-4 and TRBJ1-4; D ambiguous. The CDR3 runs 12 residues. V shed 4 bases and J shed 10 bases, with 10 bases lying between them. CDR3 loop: CASSSAEGKLFF. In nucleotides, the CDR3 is TGTGCCAGCAGTTCCGCGGAGGGAAAACTGTTTTTT.

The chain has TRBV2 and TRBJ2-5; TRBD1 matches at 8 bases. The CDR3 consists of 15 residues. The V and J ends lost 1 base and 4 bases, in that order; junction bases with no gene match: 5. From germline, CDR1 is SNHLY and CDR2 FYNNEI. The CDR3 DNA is TGTGCCAGCAGTGAAGGTGACAGGGGTATAGAGACCCAGTACTTC. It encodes CASSEGDRGIETQYF.

The CDR3: CASSIYYANTGELFF. In DNA form, the CDR3 reads TGTGCCAGTAGTATTTACTATGCGAACACCGGGGAGCTGTTTTTT. This sequence joins TRBV19 and TRBJ2-2; D unclear. Germline CDR1 is LNHDA and CDR2 is SQIVND (reference sequence). With 3 bases removed from V and 0 bases from J, the gap between germline ends came to 8 bases. The CDR3 is 15 residues long.